Listed here are 10 T cell receptor beta chains from one sample, sequenced in a study of cytomegalovirus exposure and HLA in healthy donors. It was with 60 Vbeta and 13 Jbeta primers that the PCR ran. TCRdb keeps only in-frame clones here, not all; method: immunoSEQ multiplex PCR. Of about 150,000 clones listed, approximately 77% are singletons. The specimen sequenced was PBMCs. These receptors originate from a man aged 18 to 30 in good health and CMV-seronegative.

In its sample, this clone was seen once. The rearrangement joins TRBV5-6 to TRBJ2-1; weak D call: TRBD1 (7 bases). Germline assignment: CDR1 SGHDT and CDR2 YYEEEE. Trimming left V 4 bases short and J 12 bases short, with 23 bases between. The CDR3 runs to 15 residues. The CDR3 nucleotides are TGTGCCAGCAGCGGTGACAGGGAACTGGGGGGTTGGCAGTTCTTC. It translates to CASSGDRELGGWQFF.

The chain uses TRBV7-9 and TRBJ1-2; D is ambiguous. The V gene's germline CDR1 is SEHNR and CDR2 FQNEAQ (reference sequence). This CDR3 is built from 13 residues. Trimming took 0 bases from V and 11 from J, leaving 13 bases between them. The CDR3 region is CASSLAGADAYTF. The CDR3 DNA sequence: TGTGCCAGCAGCTTAGCGGGAGCAGACGCTTACACCTTC.

The chain joins TRBV11-2 to TRBJ2-1, with TRBD2 identical over 11 bases. The trim removed 3 bases at V and 5 bases at J, leaving 6 bases unmatched. Per germline, CDR1 SGHAT and CDR2 FQNNGV. The CDR3 contains 16 residues. The CDR3 spells CASSFLAGGRDNEQFF. In DNA, the CDR3 is TGTGCCAGCAGCTTCCTAGCGGGAGGACGGGACAATGAGCAGTTCTTC.

The rearrangement links TRBV27 to TRBJ1-1; D is unclear. V was pared by 4 bases and J by 1 base, with 7 bases between. Germline lookup yields CDR1 MNHEY and CDR2 SMNVEV (reference sequence). The CDR3 contains 13 residues. The CDR3 DNA is TGTGCCAGCAGTTCCGGGTGGAACACTGAAGCTTTCTTT. Translated: CASSSGWNTEAFF.

The gene calls are TRBV4-3 and TRBJ2-4; a weak D match, TRBD1 (6 bases). Trimming left V 0 bases short and J 9 bases short, with 9 bases between. Germline V gene sequence: CDR1 LGHNA, CDR2 YSLEER. The CDR3 runs 13 residues. The CDR3 is CASSQDKGVIQYF. DNA for the CDR3: TGCGCCAGCAGCCAAGATAAGGGGGTCATTCAGTACTTC.

A remark on this clone: This specimen includes other DNA sequences encoding the same CDR3. The chain uses TRBV5-4 and TRBJ2-7, with TRBD2 identical over 11 bases. The junction had 5 bases not matched to a gene; V was cut back by 4 bases and J by 2 bases. The CDR3 runs 15 residues. CDR1 and CDR2 from the germline V gene are SGHNT and YYREEE (reference sequence). As DNA, the CDR3 is TGTGCCAGCAGCCCGGGGACTAGCGGTACCTACGAGCAGTACTTC. This codes for CASSPGTSGTYEQYF. The variable domain in full, completed from reference TRBV5-4 and TRBJ2-7, reads ETGVTQSPTHLIKTRGQQVTLRCSSQSGHNTVSWYQQALGQGPQFIFQYYREEENGRGNFPPRFSGLQFPNYSSELNVNALELDDSALYLCASSPGTSGTYEQYFGPGTRLTVT.

A few counts support this clone. This chain joins TRBV11-3 and TRBJ2-2, with no clear D. The V end was cut by 0 bases, the J end by 3 bases, with 23 bases between. This CDR3 is 20 amino acids long. Germline V gene data show CDR1 as SGHNT and CDR2 as YENEEA. The CDR3 bases are TGTGCCAGCAGCTTAGACCCGCAAAGCCCCGCAACCAAAGACACCGGGGAGCTGTTTTTT. This gives the protein CASSLDPQSPATKDTGELFF. Looking up the rest from reference TRBV11-3 and TRBJ2-2 gives the full variable domain: EAGVVQSPRYKIIEKKQPVAFWCNPISGHNTLYWYLQNLGQGPELLIRYENEEAVDDSQLPKDRFSAERLKGVDSTLKIQPAELGDSAVYLCASSLDPQSPATKDTGELFFGEGSRLTVL.

The chain carries TRBV29-1 and TRBJ2-2, with D possibly matching TRBD1 (6 bases). The CDR3 consists of 12 residues. Germline V gene lookup returns CDR1 SQVTM and CDR2 ANQGSEA. V lost 6 bases and J 6 bases, leaving 11 bases between the germline ends. CDR3 sequence: CSVIRGSGELFF. DNA of the CDR3: TGCAGCGTAATAAGGGGGTCCGGGGAGCTGTTTTTT.

V and J are TRBV4-1 and TRBJ2-7, with D possibly TRBD2 on 5 matching bases. The CDR3 extends over 15 amino acids. Germline CDR1 and CDR2: MGHRA and YSYEKL. V was cut by 1 base and J by 2 bases, with 12 bases left in between. CDR3 nucleotide sequence: TGCGCCAGCAGCCAAGGGACTTCCCCGACCTACGAGCAGTACTTC. Amino acids: CASSQGTSPTYEQYF.

In its sample, this clone was seen once. The chain uses TRBV5-1 and TRBJ2-6; no firm D call. The V and J ends lost 0 bases and 0 bases respectively, with 10 bases between them. Germline V lookup: CDR1 SGHRS, CDR2 YFSETQ. The CDR3 has 17 residues. The chain's CDR3 is CASSLDRTSSGANVLTF. In DNA form, the CDR3 reads TGCGCCAGCAGCTTGGACAGAACCTCCTCTGGGGCCAACGTCCTGACTTTC.